This T cell receptor (beta chain) was documented in a study of shared clonotypes between healthy human individuals. At the level of the study: Per-donor plates numbered three CD4 naive, three CD4 memory, two CD8 naive and one CD8 memory. Notes on the study in general: Generally, naive subsets came out with larger estimated richness than memory subsets. Sampling covered blood only; tissue repertoires likely differ. Sequencing depth was expected to affect clonotype sharing among donors.

The table came from immunoSEQ multiplex PCR; TCRdb's copy has only in-frame clones and leaves some out. Seen here are about 1.1 million clones, around 82% observed once, and the top ten hold under 0.8%. Concerning this clone itself: Its specificity is unknown.

The CDR3 consists of 14 residues. The J segment lost 6 bases and the V segment lost 3 bases, leaving 5 bases of the junction unmatched. Looked up from germline, CDR1 is SGDLS and CDR2 is YYNGEE. This chain joins TRBV9 and TRBJ1-4; 7 nucleotides agree with TRBD1. What was sequenced was memory CD4+ T cells from PBMCs. Subset indicated: CD45RA-negative fraction. This sequence originates from a young man in good health. Some clones in this sample may be carry-over from other donors' samples. The CDR3 loop reads CASSGRTGYEKLFF. The CDR3 nucleotides are TGTGCCAGCAGCGGTCGGACAGGTTATGAAAAACTGTTTTTT.